This T cell receptor (beta chain) derives from a study of cytomegalovirus exposure and HLA in healthy donors. There are 13 residues in the CDR3. The V end lost 4 bases, the J end lost 8 bases, and 14 bases lay between the germline ends. In germline, CDR1 is MNHNS, CDR2 SASEGT. The PCR had 60 Vbeta and 13 Jbeta primers. Assay: immunoSEQ multiplex PCR; the TCRdb copy retains only in-frame clones and omits some. The sample has approximately 200,000 clones; around 74% are singletons. This chain uses TRBV6-1 with TRBJ1-2; tentatively, D is TRBD1 (5 bases). Sequenced input: PBMCs. The clonotype comes from a girl aged 10-17 years in good health and CMV-seropositive. The CDR3 spells CASSAAGHRGYTF. In nucleotides, the CDR3 is TGTGCCAGCAGTGCCGCCGGACATAGAGGCTACACCTTC.